Listed below are T cell receptor beta chains from one sample, sequenced in a study of shared clonotypes between healthy human individuals. The assay was immunoSEQ multiplex PCR, and TCRdb's table has in-frame clones only and misses some. Of millions of clones in the sample, more than 80% were seen once. The sample was naive CD4+ T cells sorted from blood. These receptors all stem from a man in his late teens or twenties in good health. Each CDR3 is given with its conserved first and last residue. D genes are given only for firm matches. Size values are once, few and many counts, or a class for expanded clones, and some rows have none.

v_call: TRBV6-5; d_call: TRBD2; j_call: TRBJ2-5; clone_size: NA; cdr3_aa: CATSTSGGAETQYF; cdr3_nt: TGTGCCACCTCGACTAGCGGGGGAGCAGAGACCCAGTACTTC
v_call: TRBV6-5; d_call: TRBD1; j_call: TRBJ1-6; clone_size: few; cdr3_aa: CASSRTGTNSPLHF; cdr3_nt: TGTGCCAGCAGTAGGACAGGGACTAATTCACCCCTCCACTTT
v_call: TRBV2; d_call: NA; j_call: TRBJ2-1; clone_size: NA; cdr3_aa: CASSELVDNEQFF; cdr3_nt: TGTGCCAGCAGTGAATTGGTGGACAATGAGCAGTTCTTC
v_call: TRBV2; d_call: NA; j_call: TRBJ2-5; clone_size: NA; cdr3_aa: CASRDQGPGETQYF; cdr3_nt: TGTGCCAGCAGAGACCAGGGACCGGGTGAGACCCAGTACTTC
v_call: TRBV28; d_call: NA; j_call: TRBJ1-1; clone_size: once; cdr3_aa: CASSLPNRAEAFF; cdr3_nt: TGTGCCAGCAGTTTACCCAACAGGGCTGAAGCTTTCTTT
v_call: TRBV29-1; d_call: TRBD1; j_call: TRBJ2-3; clone_size: NA; cdr3_aa: CSVDRGQERTDTQYF; cdr3_nt: TGCAGCGTTGATCGGGGACAGGAGCGCACAGATACGCAGTATTTT
v_call: TRBV30; d_call: TRBD2; j_call: TRBJ2-7; clone_size: NA; cdr3_aa: CAWSPGGGEQYF; cdr3_nt: TGTGCCTGGAGCCCCGGGGGGGGCGAGCAGTACTTC
v_call: TRBV2; d_call: TRBD2; j_call: TRBJ2-7; clone_size: NA; cdr3_aa: CASSDVAGGEQYF; cdr3_nt: TGTGCCAGCAGTGATGTGGCGGGGGGCGAGCAGTACTTC
v_call: TRBV7-9; d_call: NA; j_call: TRBJ2-5; clone_size: NA; cdr3_aa: CASSPLQETQYF; cdr3_nt: TGTGCCAGCAGCCCGCTCCAAGAGACCCAGTACTTC
v_call: TRBV15; d_call: NA; j_call: TRBJ1-6; clone_size: NA; cdr3_aa: CATSREALGSPLHF; cdr3_nt: TGTGCCACCAGCAGAGAGGCTTTAGGCTCACCCCTCCACTTT
v_call: TRBV7-2; d_call: TRBD1; j_call: TRBJ1-1; clone_size: once; cdr3_aa: CASSRDRDTEAFF; cdr3_nt: TGTGCCAGCAGCCGGGACAGAGACACTGAAGCTTTCTTT
v_call: TRBV18; d_call: TRBD1; j_call: TRBJ1-2; clone_size: once; cdr3_aa: CASSPSGGYYGYTF; cdr3_nt: TGTGCCAGCTCACCATCAGGGGGCTACTATGGCTACACCTTC
v_call: TRBV19; d_call: TRBD2; j_call: TRBJ2-5; clone_size: NA; cdr3_aa: CASTLTSGRVETQYF; cdr3_nt: TGTGCCAGTACCTTGACTAGCGGGAGGGTAGAGACCCAGTACTTC
v_call: TRBV4-1; d_call: TRBD1; j_call: TRBJ1-1; clone_size: NA; cdr3_aa: CASSQGTGQVPNTEAFF; cdr3_nt: TGCGCCAGCAGCCAAGGGACGGGACAGGTTCCGAACACTGAAGCTTTCTTT
v_call: TRBV7-9; d_call: NA; j_call: TRBJ2-3; clone_size: NA; cdr3_aa: CASSEISWGTDTQYF; cdr3_nt: TGTGCCAGCAGCGAAATTTCGTGGGGCACAGATACGCAGTATTTT
v_call: TRBV28; d_call: NA; j_call: TRBJ2-7; clone_size: NA; cdr3_aa: CASSRRGTYSLYEQYF; cdr3_nt: TGTGCCAGCAGTCGACGAGGGACCTACTCCCTCTACGAGCAGTACTTC
v_call: TRBV19; d_call: NA; j_call: TRBJ2-7; clone_size: NA; cdr3_aa: CASSAQGGNEQYF; cdr3_nt: TGTGCCAGTAGTGCCCAGGGGGGTAACGAGCAGTACTTC
v_call: TRBV19; d_call: NA; j_call: TRBJ1-2; clone_size: NA; cdr3_aa: CASSWGRTPNGYTF; cdr3_nt: TGTGCCAGTAGTTGGGGCAGAACCCCTAACGGCTACACCTTC
v_call: TRBV20-1; d_call: NA; j_call: TRBJ1-4; clone_size: few; cdr3_aa: CSARATLGLFF; cdr3_nt: TGCAGTGCTAGAGCCACTCTGGGACTGTTTTTT
v_call: TRBV4-2; d_call: NA; j_call: TRBJ1-2; clone_size: few; cdr3_aa: CASSLSARTENYGYTF; cdr3_nt: TGTGCCAGCAGCCTTTCAGCCCGGACAGAGAACTATGGCTACACCTTC
v_call: TRBV7-2; d_call: NA; j_call: TRBJ1-2; clone_size: NA; cdr3_aa: CASSPPAANYGYTF; cdr3_nt: TGTGCCAGCAGCCCCCCGGCTGCTAACTATGGCTACACCTTC
v_call: TRBV11-1; d_call: NA; j_call: TRBJ2-2; clone_size: NA; cdr3_aa: CASSQGFGELFF; cdr3_nt: TGTGCCAGCAGCCAGGGGTTTGGGGAGCTGTTTTTT
v_call: TRBV5-1; d_call: NA; j_call: TRBJ2-1; clone_size: NA; cdr3_aa: CASRLLTGLGGTEQFF; cdr3_nt: TGCGCCAGCAGACTCCTCACAGGGCTTGGGGGGACAGAGCAGTTCTTC
v_call: TRBV28; d_call: TRBD1; j_call: TRBJ2-3; clone_size: NA; cdr3_aa: CASSTPPGQGGTDTQYF; cdr3_nt: TGTGCCAGCAGTACCCCCCCGGGACAGGGGGGCACAGATACGCAGTATTTT
v_call: TRBV5-1; d_call: NA; j_call: TRBJ1-1; clone_size: few; cdr3_aa: CASSLVSGTGTEAFF; cdr3_nt: TGCGCCAGCAGCTTGGTCTCAGGAACGGGCACTGAAGCTTTCTTT
v_call: TRBV7-2; d_call: TRBD2; j_call: TRBJ2-5; clone_size: NA; cdr3_aa: CASSLQTSGRETQYF; cdr3_nt: TGTGCCAGCAGCCTCCAGACTAGCGGGAGAGAGACCCAGTACTTC
v_call: TRBV5-4; d_call: TRBD2; j_call: TRBJ2-1; clone_size: NA; cdr3_aa: CASSSLAGGITGEQFF; cdr3_nt: TGTGCCAGCAGCTCGCTAGCGGGGGGGATTACAGGGGAGCAGTTCTTC
v_call: TRBV28; d_call: NA; j_call: TRBJ2-7; clone_size: NA; cdr3_aa: CASSLRTYEQYF; cdr3_nt: TGTGCCAGCAGTTTACGGACCTACGAGCAGTACTTC
v_call: TRBV27; d_call: NA; j_call: TRBJ2-1; clone_size: NA; cdr3_aa: CASSSRDEQFF; cdr3_nt: TGTGCCAGCAGTTCGCGGGATGAGCAGTTCTTC
v_call: TRBV28; d_call: NA; j_call: TRBJ2-5; clone_size: NA; cdr3_aa: CASSPERETQYF; cdr3_nt: TGTGCCAGCAGCCCAGAGAGGGAGACCCAGTACTTC
v_call: TRBV27; d_call: TRBD1; j_call: TRBJ2-7; clone_size: NA; cdr3_aa: CASRGTGRIYEQYF; cdr3_nt: TGTGCCAGCAGGGGGACAGGGAGGATTTACGAGCAGTACTTC
v_call: TRBV2; d_call: TRBD2; j_call: TRBJ2-5; clone_size: NA; cdr3_aa: CASSEGLALETQYF; cdr3_nt: TGTGCCAGCAGTGAGGGACTAGCGTTAGAGACCCAGTACTTC
v_call: TRBV5-1; d_call: NA; j_call: TRBJ1-1; clone_size: NA; cdr3_aa: CASSTDNVNTEAFF; cdr3_nt: TGCGCCAGCAGCACTGACAATGTTAACACTGAAGCTTTCTTT
v_call: TRBV18; d_call: NA; j_call: TRBJ2-1; clone_size: NA; cdr3_aa: CASSPRLGGEYEQFF; cdr3_nt: TGTGCCAGCTCACCGAGGCTTGGGGGCGAATATGAGCAGTTCTTC
v_call: TRBV4-3; d_call: TRBD2; j_call: TRBJ2-7; clone_size: NA; cdr3_aa: CASSPGATSGANYEQYF; cdr3_nt: TGCGCCAGCAGCCCCGGGGCGACTAGCGGGGCTAACTACGAGCAGTACTTC
v_call: TRBV28; d_call: TRBD1; j_call: TRBJ1-6; clone_size: NA; cdr3_aa: CASRLLDRANSPLHF; cdr3_nt: TGTGCCAGCAGGCTACTAGACAGGGCGAATTCACCCCTCCACTTT
v_call: TRBV10-3; d_call: NA; j_call: TRBJ1-5; clone_size: NA; cdr3_aa: CAISVGEGSRDFHQPQHF; cdr3_nt: TGTGCCATCAGTGTCGGGGAAGGGTCCAGGGACTTTCATCAGCCCCAGCATTTT
v_call: TRBV20-1; d_call: TRBD2; j_call: TRBJ2-1; clone_size: NA; cdr3_aa: CSARTSGQQFF; cdr3_nt: TGCAGTGCCCGGACTAGCGGACAGCAGTTCTTC
v_call: TRBV4-1; d_call: NA; j_call: TRBJ1-1; clone_size: NA; cdr3_aa: CASSAPVLNTEAFF; cdr3_nt: TGCGCCAGCAGCGCCCCGGTTCTCAACACTGAAGCTTTCTTT
v_call: TRBV27; d_call: NA; j_call: TRBJ2-4; clone_size: NA; cdr3_aa: CASSPRTFAKNIQYF; cdr3_nt: TGTGCCAGCAGTCCGCGGACCTTTGCCAAAAACATTCAGTACTTC
v_call: TRBV10-3; d_call: TRBD2; j_call: TRBJ2-3; clone_size: NA; cdr3_aa: CAIRGLAGGLGTDTQYF; cdr3_nt: TGTGCCATAAGAGGACTAGCGGGGGGGCTTGGCACAGATACGCAGTATTTT
v_call: TRBV20-1; d_call: NA; j_call: TRBJ1-3; clone_size: NA; cdr3_aa: CSALSGNTIYF; cdr3_nt: TGCAGCGCGCTCTCTGGAAACACCATATATTTT
v_call: TRBV7-2; d_call: NA; j_call: TRBJ1-1; clone_size: NA; cdr3_aa: CASSLGVEAFF; cdr3_nt: TGTGCCAGCAGCTTAGGGGTAGAAGCTTTCTTT
v_call: TRBV18; d_call: TRBD1; j_call: TRBJ1-4; clone_size: NA; cdr3_aa: CASSPTTGGINEKLFF; cdr3_nt: TGTGCCAGCTCACCTACCACAGGGGGCATTAATGAAAAACTGTTTTTT
v_call: TRBV11-2; d_call: NA; j_call: TRBJ2-4; clone_size: NA; cdr3_aa: CASSLDRTSTQYF; cdr3_nt: TGTGCCAGCAGCTTAGATAGGACCAGCACTCAGTACTTC
v_call: TRBV21-1; d_call: NA; j_call: TRBJ2-3; clone_size: once; cdr3_aa: CASSEREGNEDTQYF; cdr3_nt: TGTGCCAGCAGCGAGCGGGAGGGCAATGAAGATACGCAGTATTTT
v_call: TRBV2; d_call: TRBD2; j_call: TRBJ2-3; clone_size: NA; cdr3_aa: CASSEDLAGAGDTQYF; cdr3_nt: TGTGCCAGCAGTGAAGACCTAGCGGGGGCCGGGGATACGCAGTATTTT
v_call: TRBV6-6; d_call: NA; j_call: TRBJ1-1; clone_size: NA; cdr3_aa: CASTRGINTEAFF; cdr3_nt: TGTGCCAGCACCAGGGGAATCAACACTGAAGCTTTCTTT
v_call: TRBV11-2; d_call: TRBD2; j_call: TRBJ2-3; clone_size: once; cdr3_aa: CASSYVAGGQDTQYF; cdr3_nt: TGTGCCAGCAGCTATGTAGCGGGGGGGCAAGATACGCAGTATTTT